This record concerns one T cell receptor beta chain sequence. This table comes from immunoSEQ multiplex PCR, and its TCRdb copy is limited to in-frame clones, with some not included. The repertoire holds hundreds of thousands of clones, with approximately 88% as singletons. This record comes from a study of blood T cell repertoires in COVID-19. Study in general: Some COVID-19 samples were acute and others convalescent; all came from the United States, Italy and Spain. PBMCs, B-cell-depleted T cells, or T cells were the source of the cDNA or gDNA that made up the material.

The study drew participants aged about 18 to 89 years from about two dozen US areas. V gave up 4 bases and J gave up 3 bases; unmatched junction bases: 4. CDR1 is MNHEY and CDR2 is SVGAGI in the germline V gene. The length of the CDR3 is 16 residues. The source material was PBMCs or T cells enriched from blood (not recorded which). This chain joins TRBV6-5 and TRBJ2-1; 12 bases fit TRBD2. The sequence was collected from a woman aged 18-29 years who had recovered from COVID-19. CDR3 residues: CASSSRTSGVYNEQFF. CDR3 sequence (DNA): TGTGCCAGCAGTTCTCGGACTAGCGGGGTCTACAATGAGCAGTTCTTC.